This is a list of T cell receptor beta chains from one sample in a study of T-cell reconstitution after alpha-beta-depleted transplantation in children. A single record per CDR3 protein comes from TCRdb applying MiXCR to the PCR reads. The table records about half a million distinct CDR3 sequences, under 15% of them present only once. The specimen comprised PBMCs from the stem cell graft donor, sampled from the stem cell graft. Source of these receptors: a human donor who donated a stem cell graft to a child with combined immunodeficiency. The CDR3 runs from the conserved cysteine through the conserved F or W. Each record gives: D gene, V gene, J gene, clone size, CDR3 DNA, CDR3 protein. A D gene is named only where the DNA matches it firmly. Rows give clone size only sometimes, using once, few, many, or a class for an expanded clone.

>NA|TRBV27|TRBJ1-1|NA
TGTGCCGCAGCAAGGAGAAAGGGGGGGACCAACACTGAAGCTTTCTTT
CAAARRKGGTNTEAFF
>TRBD2|TRBV27|TRBJ2-1|NA
TGTGCCAGCAGTTCTAGCGGGACGGGCCATGAGCAGTTCTTC
CASSSSGTGHEQFF
>TRBD2|TRBV12-3/TRBV12-4|TRBJ2-5|many
TGTGCCAGCAGTCTGGTGGACATGGCGGGAGTGGCAGAGACCCAGTACTTC
CASSLVDMAGVAETQYF
>TRBD2|TRBV27|TRBJ2-1|many
TGTGCCAGCAGTTTATCGAAGGGGCCTAGCGGGGGTAATGAGCAGTTCTTC
CASSLSKGPSGGNEQFF
>NA|TRBV5-1|TRBJ2-1|many
TGCGCCAGCAGCTCGGGGGCGGGGTACTCCTACAATGAGCAGTTCTTC
CASSSGAGYSYNEQFF
>TRBD1|TRBV11-2|TRBJ2-7|NA
TGTGCCAGCAGCTGGGGCACAGGGGTCCCCTACGAGCAGTACTTC
CASSWGTGVPYEQYF
>NA|TRBV7-3|TRBJ2-1|NA
TGTGCCAGCAGCCCGGCCCCGACAGACTACAATGAGCAGTTCTTC
CASSPAPTDYNEQFF
>NA|TRBV9|TRBJ1-3|NA
TGTGCCAGCAGCGTAGATGGGAGACGTGGAAACACCATATATTTT
CASSVDGRRGNTIYF
>NA|TRBV7-9|TRBJ1-2|few
TGTGCCAGCAGCTCAGGACACAGGGTCGATTCAGGCTATGGCTACACCTTC
CASSSGHRVDSGYGYTF
>TRBD2|TRBV3-1|TRBJ2-2|NA
TGTGCCAGCAGCCTCCCTAGCGGGGGCACCGGGGAGCTGTTTTTT
CASSLPSGGTGELFF
>TRBD1|TRBV29-1|TRBJ1-1|many
TGCAGCCTAAGGGGGCCGGGCACTGAAGCTTTCTTT
CSLRGPGTEAFF
>NA|TRBV7-8|TRBJ2-7|NA
TGTGCCAGCAGCTTAGGTGGCAGGGTGGGCTACGAGCAGTACTTC
CASSLGGRVGYEQYF
>NA|TRBV3-1|TRBJ2-1|many
TGTGCCAGCAGCCACCTCAACAGTAATGAGCAGTTCTTC
CASSHLNSNEQFF
>TRBD1|TRBV5-6|TRBJ1-6|few
TGTGCCAGCAGCTTGGGAGACAGGGACTCACCCCTCCACTTT
CASSLGDRDSPLHF
>TRBD1|TRBV15|TRBJ2-5|NA
TGTGCCACCAGACGGACAGGGGGACGGGAGACCCAGTACTTC
CATRRTGGRETQYF
>NA|TRBV2|TRBJ2-5|once
TGTGCCAGCAGGACGGACCCGTTAGAGGGCGAGACCCAGTACTTC
CASRTDPLEGETQYF
>TRBD1|TRBV7-8|TRBJ1-1|NA
TGTGCCAGCACCCGCATGCGACAGGGAGCGTTCGAGGCTTTCTTT
CASTRMRQGAFEAFF
>NA|TRBV7-9|TRBJ2-5|many
TGTGCCAGCAGGCTAGGGGCTGAGGGAAAAGAGACCCAGTACTTC
CASRLGAEGKETQYF